Presented here are 19 T cell receptor beta chains from one specimen sequenced in a study of shared clonotypes between healthy human individuals. This table comes from immunoSEQ multiplex PCR, and its TCRdb copy is limited to in-frame clones, with some not included. This sample yields hundreds of thousands of clones, of which roughly four fifths are seen a single time; approximately 12% belongs to the top ten. The sample consisted of PBMCs. These receptors all stem from a woman aged 40 to 50 in good health. Some clones in this sample may be carry-over from other donors' samples.

This clone appeared a single time. The chain recombines TRBV30 with TRBJ2-5, with 7 positions matching TRBD2. The CDR3 has 15 residues. The J segment lost 5 bases and the V segment lost 1 base, leaving 10 bases of the junction unmatched. Germline V gene lookup returns CDR1 GTSNPN and CDR2 SVGIG (reference sequence). DNA of the CDR3: TGTGCCTGGAGTGATGCCGGACTAGTCTGGGAGACCCAGTACTTC. Translating it yields CAWSDAGLVWETQYF.

The table lists this clone with many counts. V is TRBV25-1 and J is TRBJ1-4, with 9 bases lining up with TRBD1. CDR1 is MGHDK, CDR2 SYGVNS, per germline. With 3 bases clipped from V and 8 bases from J, the junction kept 4 bases outside the gene matches. The CDR3 runs 14 residues. The CDR3 coding sequence is TGTGCCAGCAGTGAGGGACAGGGACGGGAAAAACTGTTTTTT. Residues: CASSEGQGREKLFF.

The rearrangement links TRBV27 to TRBJ1-4; a possible D gene is TRBD1 (5 bases). This CDR3 has 15 amino acids. Per germline, CDR1 MNHEY and CDR2 SMNVEV (reference sequence). The ends were cut back, 5 bases at V and 8 bases at J, with 18 bases in the middle. Here the CDR3 DNA reads TGTGCCAGCAGTCCCTGGGGCGATCGGCGAGAAAAACTGTTTTTT. This gives the protein CASSPWGDRREKLFF.

This chain joins TRBV7-3 and TRBJ1-2, with D hard to call. Germline V gene sequence: CDR1 SGHTA, CDR2 FQGTGA. There are 15 residues in the CDR3. V was shortened by 5 bases and J by 4 bases, with 17 bases between the two germline ends. The CDR3 loop is CASSRYNGDLYGYTF. The DNA for the CDR3 is TGTGCCAGCAGCAGATACAATGGGGATCTCTATGGCTACACCTTC.

The V call is TRBV7-6, the J call TRBJ2-7, with TRBD2 identical over 11 bases. The CDR3 has 15 amino acids. V lost 4 bases and J lost 4; bases outside the gene matches: 6. Germline V lookup: CDR1 SGHVS, CDR2 FNYEAQ. CDR3 nucleotide sequence: TGTGCCAGCAGCTCGACTAGCGGGATCCCTTACGAGCAGTACTTC. It encodes CASSSTSGIPYEQYF. Full variable domain (missing parts from reference TRBV7-6 and TRBJ2-7): GAGVSQSPRYKVTKRGQDVALRCDPISGHVSLYWYRQALGQGPEFLTYFNYEAQQDKSGLPNDRFSAERPEGSISTLTIQRTEQRDSAMYRCASSSTSGIPYEQYFGPGTRLTVT.

V usage is TRBV10-3 and J usage is TRBJ1-2; TRBD1 matches at 7 bases. Germline trimming cut 5 bases from V and 2 bases from J; bases unmatched to any gene: 8. The CDR3 is made up of 15 amino acids. Germline V gene lookup returns CDR1 ENHRY and CDR2 SYGVKD. In nucleotides, the CDR3 is TGTGCCATCAGTTATGACAGGGATAACAACTATGGCTACACCTTC. Translated: CAISYDRDNNYGYTF.

The chain couples TRBV15 to TRBJ1-1; the D gene is possibly TRBD1 (6 bases). The CDR3 extends over 13 amino acids. Trimming left V 1 base short and J 5 bases short, with 8 bases between. Germline assignment: CDR1 LNHNV and CDR2 YYDKDF (reference sequence). The CDR3 DNA reads TGTGCCACCAGCAGAGGCCAGGGGACTGAAGCTTTCTTT. Amino acids: CATSRGQGTEAFF.

On this clone itself: Its ends do not fully match the called genes, so a read error is possible. The chain couples TRBV5-3 to TRBJ2-2; unclear D gene. TRBV5-3 is an ORF, and what it does is uncertain. The CDR3 runs to 14 residues. CDR3 sequence: CASSLKGHTGELFF. The CDR3 DNA sequence: TGTGCCAGCAGCTTGAAAGGGCACACCGGGGAGCTGTTTTTT.

The chain has TRBV27 and TRBJ2-7; D not resolved. Per the germline V gene, CDR1 is MNHEY and CDR2 is SMNVEV (reference sequence). V lost 6 bases, J lost 3 bases, and 3 bases lay in between. The CDR3 has 10 residues. The CDR3 protein is CASRVYEQYF. In DNA, the CDR3 is TGTGCCAGCAGAGTCTACGAGCAGTACTTC.

Only a few counts were recorded for this clone. J is TRBJ2-2 and V is TRBV18; D gene uncertain. The V end was cut by 1 base, the J end by 6 bases, with 3 bases between. Germline-derived CDR1 and CDR2 are KGHSH and LQKENI. CDR3 length: 12 residues. For the CDR3, the DNA is TGTGCCAGCTCACCACGTTCCGGGGAGCTGTTTTTT. This codes for CASSPRSGELFF. The entire variable domain, with the rest obtained from reference TRBV18 and TRBJ2-2, is as follows: NAGVMQNPRHLVRRRGQEARLRCSPMKGHSHVYWYRQLPEEGLKFMVYLQKENIIDESGMPKERFSAEFPKEGPSILRIQQVVRGDSAAYFCASSPRSGELFFGEGSRLTVL.

The chain has TRBV6-5 and TRBJ2-3; no reliable D call. This CDR3 has 13 amino acids. CDR1 MNHEY and CDR2 SVGAGI come from the germline V gene. Trimming shortened V by 5 bases and J by 0 bases, and 6 bases separated the two germline ends. In nucleotides, the CDR3 is TGTGCCAGCAGTACCCCTAGCACAGATACGCAGTATTTT. Amino acids: CASSTPSTDTQYF.

On this clone itself: At the DNA level, this CDR3 is encoded by other sequences in the same sample as well. The chain has TRBV5-1 and TRBJ2-3, with a possible D match to TRBD2 (6 bases). The germline V gene encodes CDR1 SGHRS and CDR2 YFSETQ. This CDR3 spans 14 amino acids. Deletions cut 4 bases from V and 0 bases from J, with 9 bases between. In DNA form, the CDR3 reads TGCGCCAGCAGCCTCGGGGGTAGCACAGATACGCAGTATTTT. As protein: CASSLGGSTDTQYF.

A word on this clone: Only one base separates this from a far larger clonotype, so it likely reflects a read error. The chain joins TRBV30 to TRBJ2-5; perhaps TRBD2 as D (6 bases). Looked up from germline, CDR1 is GTSNPN and CDR2 is SVGIG (reference sequence). This CDR3 region has 13 residues. V was pared by 4 bases and J by 7 bases, with 16 bases between. CDR3 DNA sequence: TGTGCCTGGATCGGGGGTGGGGGGTCGACCCAGTACTTC. It specifies CAWIGGGGSTQYF. Full variable domain (remainder filled in from reference TRBV30 and TRBJ2-5): SQTIHQWPATLVQPVGSPLSLECTVEGTSNPNLYWYRQAAGRGLQLLFYSVGIGQISSEVPQNLSASRPQDRQFILSSKKLLLSDSGFYLCAWIGGGGSTQYFGPGTRLLVL.

V is TRBV7-9 and J is TRBJ2-7; tentative D call: TRBD2 (6 bases). V was clipped by 0 bases and J by 7 bases, with 13 bases between them. Germline V gives CDR1 SEHNR, CDR2 FQNEAQ (reference sequence). The CDR3 covers 14 residues. This CDR3 is CASSLAGGVVEQYF. CDR3 nucleotide sequence: TGTGCCAGCAGCTTAGCAGGAGGGGTGGTAGAGCAGTACTTC.

In this sample, this clone turned up a few times. The chain joins TRBV9 to TRBJ1-4; D call uncertain. V lost 3 bases, J lost 5 bases, and 14 bases lay in between. This CDR3 comprises 15 residues. Germline lookup yields CDR1 SGDLS and CDR2 YYNGEE. The CDR3 sequence: CASSGGGRRNEKLFF. In nucleotides, the CDR3 is TGTGCCAGCAGCGGAGGAGGCAGACGGAATGAAAAACTGTTTTTT.

This clone occurred many times. The chain links TRBV7-9 to TRBJ2-5; D remains unclear. The J call is in doubt because the DNA end fits TRBJ2-7 better. The germline gives CDR1 SEHNR, CDR2 FQNEAQ (reference sequence). The CDR3 spans 13 residues. The CDR3 here is CASSSRGPYEQYF. For the CDR3, the DNA is TGTGCCAGCAGCTCCCGAGGACCCTACGAGCAGTACTTC.

This clone has ten or more counts. The gene calls are TRBV5-1 and TRBJ2-7; 7 bases match TRBD1. The CDR3 is 15 amino acids. The germline V gene has CDR1 SGHRS and CDR2 YFSETQ. V was clipped by 4 bases and J by 7 bases; unmatched bases: 14. CDR3 residues: CASSGGTAASGEQYF. The CDR3, as DNA: TGCGCCAGCAGCGGTGGGACAGCCGCCTCGGGGGAGCAGTACTTC.

The J gene is TRBJ2-7, the V gene TRBV21-1; the tabulated D call, TRBD1, remains unverified against the DNA. TRBV21-1 is a recognized pseudogene. This CDR3 spans 17 amino acids. DNA for the CDR3: TGTGCCAGCAGCCATATCGGTGACAGGGGGTCTACCTACGAGCAGTACTTC. Encoded protein: CASSHIGDRGSTYEQYF.

The gene calls are TRBV14 and TRBJ2-5, with no clear D. This CDR3 region has 19 residues. Trimming stripped 3 bases from V and 5 bases from J, with 28 bases between. Germline V gene sequence: CDR1 SGHDN, CDR2 FVKESK. The CDR3 region is CASSHTPGKTKASWETQYF. CDR3 nucleotide sequence: TGTGCCAGCAGCCATACACCAGGCAAAACAAAAGCCTCATGGGAGACCCAGTACTTC.